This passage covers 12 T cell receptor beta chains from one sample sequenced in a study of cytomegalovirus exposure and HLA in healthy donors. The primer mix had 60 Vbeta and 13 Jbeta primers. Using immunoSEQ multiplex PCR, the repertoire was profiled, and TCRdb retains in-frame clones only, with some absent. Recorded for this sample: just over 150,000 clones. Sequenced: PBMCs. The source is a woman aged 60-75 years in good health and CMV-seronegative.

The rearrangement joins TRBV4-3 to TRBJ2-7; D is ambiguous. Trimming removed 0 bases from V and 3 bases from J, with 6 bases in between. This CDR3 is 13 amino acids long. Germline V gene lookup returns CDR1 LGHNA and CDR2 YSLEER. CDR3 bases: TGCGCCAGCAGCCAAGAGTACAGCTACGAGCAGTACTTC. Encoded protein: CASSQEYSYEQYF.

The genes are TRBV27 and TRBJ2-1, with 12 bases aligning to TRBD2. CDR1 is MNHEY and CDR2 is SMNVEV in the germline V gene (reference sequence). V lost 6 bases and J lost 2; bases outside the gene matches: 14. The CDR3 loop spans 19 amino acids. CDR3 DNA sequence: TGTGCCAGCAGGGGTCCGACTAGCGGGAGTCGGGTGACCTACAATGAGCAGTTCTTC. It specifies CASRGPTSGSRVTYNEQFF.

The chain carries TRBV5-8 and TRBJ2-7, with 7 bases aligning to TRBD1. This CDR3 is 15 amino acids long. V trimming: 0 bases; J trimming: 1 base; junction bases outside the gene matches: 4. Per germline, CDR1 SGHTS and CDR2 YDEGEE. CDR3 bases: TGTGCCAGCAGCTTGGGGACAGGCGTATCCTACGAGCAGTACTTC. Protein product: CASSLGTGVSYEQYF.

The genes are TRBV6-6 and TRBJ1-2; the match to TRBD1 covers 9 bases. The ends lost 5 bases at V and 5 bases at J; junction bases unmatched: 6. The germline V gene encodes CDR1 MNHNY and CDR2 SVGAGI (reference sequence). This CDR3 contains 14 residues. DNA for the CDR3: TGTGCCAGCAGTCGTCGGACAGGGGAGTATGGCTACACCTTC. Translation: CASSRRTGEYGYTF.

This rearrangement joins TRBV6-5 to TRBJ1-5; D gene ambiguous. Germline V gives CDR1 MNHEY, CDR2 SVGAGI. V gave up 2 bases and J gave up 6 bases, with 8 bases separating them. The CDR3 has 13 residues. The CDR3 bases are TGTGCCAGCAGTTACGACTTCAGTCAGCCCCAGCATTTT. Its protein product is CASSYDFSQPQHF.

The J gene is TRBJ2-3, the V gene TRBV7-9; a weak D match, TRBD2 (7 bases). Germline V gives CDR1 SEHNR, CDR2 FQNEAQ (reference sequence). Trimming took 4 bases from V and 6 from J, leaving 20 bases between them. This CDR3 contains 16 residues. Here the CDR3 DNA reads TGTGCCAGCAGCTACTTAGGACAGCTGGGGGGGGATACGCAGTATTTT. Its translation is CASSYLGQLGGDTQYF.

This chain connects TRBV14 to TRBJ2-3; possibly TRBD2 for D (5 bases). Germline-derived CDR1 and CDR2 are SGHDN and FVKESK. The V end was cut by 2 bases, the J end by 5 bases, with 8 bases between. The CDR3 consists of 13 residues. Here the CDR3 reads CASSQILVDTQYF. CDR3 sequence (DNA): TGTGCCAGCAGCCAAATACTAGTAGATACGCAGTATTTT.

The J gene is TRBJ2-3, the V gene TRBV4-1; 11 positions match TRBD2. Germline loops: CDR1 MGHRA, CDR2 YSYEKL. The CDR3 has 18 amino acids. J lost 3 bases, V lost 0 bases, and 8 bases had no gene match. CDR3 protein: CASSQDRSSGRMTDTQYF. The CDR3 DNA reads TGCGCCAGCAGCCAAGATAGATCTAGCGGGAGGATGACAGATACGCAGTATTTT.

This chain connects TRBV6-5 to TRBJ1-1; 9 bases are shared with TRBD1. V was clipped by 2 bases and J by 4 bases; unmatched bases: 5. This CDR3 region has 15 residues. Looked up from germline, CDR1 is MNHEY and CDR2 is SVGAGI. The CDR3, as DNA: TGTGCCAGCAGTTACGGGGGACAGGGAGGCACTGAAGCTTTCTTT. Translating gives CASSYGGQGGTEAFF.

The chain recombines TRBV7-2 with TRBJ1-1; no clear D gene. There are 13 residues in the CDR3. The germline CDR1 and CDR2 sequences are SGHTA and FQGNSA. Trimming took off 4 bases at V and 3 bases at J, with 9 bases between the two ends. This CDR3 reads CASSSMRDTEAFF. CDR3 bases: TGTGCCAGCAGCTCGATGAGGGACACTGAAGCTTTCTTT.

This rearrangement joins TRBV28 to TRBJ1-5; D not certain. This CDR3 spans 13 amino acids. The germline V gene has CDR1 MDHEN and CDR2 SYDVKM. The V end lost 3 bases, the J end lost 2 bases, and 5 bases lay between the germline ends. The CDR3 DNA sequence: TGTGCCAGCAGTTTGGGCCGCAATCAGCCCCAGCATTTT. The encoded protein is CASSLGRNQPQHF. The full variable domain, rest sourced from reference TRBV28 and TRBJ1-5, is DVKVTQSSRYLVKRTGEKVFLECVQDMDHENMFWYRQDPGLGLRLIYFSYDVKMKEKGDIPEGYSVSREKKERFSLILESASTNQTSMYLCASSLGRNQPQHFGDGTRLSIL.

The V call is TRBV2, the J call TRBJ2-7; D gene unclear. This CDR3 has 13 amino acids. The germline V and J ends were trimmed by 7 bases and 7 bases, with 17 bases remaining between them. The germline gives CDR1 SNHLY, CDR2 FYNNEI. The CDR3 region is CASTQQFPLEQYF. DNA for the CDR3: TGTGCCAGCACACAGCAGTTTCCCTTAGAGCAGTACTTC.